The 17 T cell receptor beta chains reported below all come from one sample, sequenced in a study of blood T cell repertoires in COVID-19. Repertoires were generated with immunoSEQ multiplex PCR, while TCRdb's copy carries only in-frame clones and drops some. The sample holds 120,000 to 150,000 clones, around three quarters seen once. The sequenced sample was peripheral blood. These receptors came from a man in his sixties with acute or convalescent COVID-19.

This chain links TRBV28 with TRBJ1-1, with no clear D. V lost 8 bases to trimming and J lost 2 bases, with 24 bases between them. The length of the CDR3 is 17 residues. Germline V gene lookup returns CDR1 MDHEN and CDR2 SYDVKM. The CDR3 sequence: CASGNLAGFLLNTEAFF. Here the CDR3 DNA reads TGTGCCAGCGGTAACCTGGCAGGCTTCCTTTTAAACACTGAAGCTTTCTTT.

The V gene is TRBV28, the J gene TRBJ1-1; D not resolved. CDR1 MDHEN and CDR2 SYDVKM come from the germline V gene. The CDR3 spans 13 residues. V gave up 4 bases and J gave up 4 bases, with 10 bases separating them. CDR3 residues: CASSSTTGTEAFF. CDR3 nucleotide sequence: TGTGCCAGCAGTTCTACTACCGGCACTGAAGCTTTCTTT.

This sequence joins TRBV19 and TRBJ2-2, with D possibly TRBD1 on 6 matching bases. Per germline, CDR1 LNHDA and CDR2 SQIVND (reference sequence). V gave up 8 bases and J gave up 5 bases, with 15 bases separating them. The CDR3 runs 14 residues. CDR3 residues: CASGADRPTGELFF. The CDR3 nucleotides are TGTGCCAGTGGCGCAGACAGGCCAACCGGGGAGCTGTTTTTT.

The gene calls are TRBV7-2 and TRBJ2-1; 9 nucleotides align to TRBD2. The CDR3 is made up of 15 amino acids. J lost 9 bases, V lost 4 bases, and 10 bases had no gene match. Per the germline V gene, CDR1 is SGHTA and CDR2 is FQGNSA. DNA for the CDR3: TGTGCCAGCAGCTATATAGCGGGAGCCAACAGTGAGCAGTTCTTC. It translates to CASSYIAGANSEQFF.

CDR3: CASSEAGGDEQFF. CDR3 DNA: TGTGCCAGCAGTGAAGCAGGGGGGGATGAGCAGTTCTTC. The genes are TRBV2 and TRBJ2-1, with a weak D call TRBD2 (7 bases). V was clipped by 0 bases and J by 8 bases, with 8 bases between them. The CDR3 covers 13 residues. Germline CDR1 and CDR2: SNHLY and FYNNEI.

V and J are TRBV5-5 and TRBJ2-1; 7 bases agree with TRBD2. This CDR3 has 18 residues. Per the germline V gene, CDR1 is SGHKS and CDR2 is YYEKEE (reference sequence). The junction had 9 bases not matched to a gene; V was cut back by 0 bases and J by 0 bases. The CDR3 here is CASSLAWGGSSSYNEQFF. DNA of the CDR3: TGTGCCAGCAGCTTGGCCTGGGGAGGGTCCAGCTCCTACAATGAGCAGTTCTTC.

About this clone itself: Relative to the germline gene, one junction end is altered; a read error may explain this. V and J are TRBV15 and TRBJ1-5, with D perhaps TRBD1 (5 bases). The CDR3 totals 15 residues. Germline V gene sequence: CDR1 LNHNV, CDR2 YYDKDF (reference sequence). The CDR3 bases are TGTGCCACCAGTAGAGATGTCGGTGGGGCTCAGCCCCAGCATTTT. Translation gives CATSRDVGGAQPQHF.

This clone has just one count. V and J are TRBV18 and TRBJ2-3, with TRBD1 matching over 10 bases. The CDR3 has 14 amino acids. In germline, CDR1 is KGHSH, CDR2 LQKENI. V gave up 6 bases and J gave up 1 base; unmatched junction bases: 1. Here the CDR3 DNA reads TGTGCCAGCTCTGGGACAGGGGGCACAGATACGCAGTATTTT. Protein product: CASSGTGGTDTQYF.

J is TRBJ2-1 and V is TRBV6-2 or TRBV6-3; tentatively, D is TRBD2 (6 bases). The CDR3 has 20 amino acids. V lost 2 bases to trimming and J lost 8 bases, with 31 bases between them. CDR1 is MNHEY and CDR2 is SVGEGT in the germline V gene. The CDR3 DNA sequence: TGTGCCAGCAGTTACACCTACACTTGGAGGAGTGGGACTTTTCGGGATGAGCAGTTCTTC. Translating gives CASSYTYTWRSGTFRDEQFF.

The rearrangement uses TRBV7-9 and TRBJ2-5; weak D call: TRBD2 (6 bases). This CDR3 is 11 amino acids long. Trimming removed 11 bases at V and 2 bases at J, with 9 bases between. Per the germline V gene, CDR1 is SEHNR and CDR2 is FQNEAQ (reference sequence). The CDR3 bases are TGTGCCGGGGGACTTCAAGAGACCCAGTACTTC. Its translation is CAGGLQETQYF.

The rearrangement uses TRBV19 and TRBJ2-1, with unresolved D. The CDR3 extends over 15 amino acids. Germline V CDR1 and CDR2: LNHDA, SQIVND (reference sequence). Deletions cut 0 bases from V and 6 bases from J, with 12 bases between. Here the CDR3 DNA reads TGTGCCAGTAGTATAGAGGCTAGACGTGGCAATGAGCAGTTCTTC. The encoded protein is CASSIEARRGNEQFF.

This chain uses TRBV6-2 or TRBV6-3 with TRBJ1-1; the match to TRBD1 covers 7 bases. With V trimmed by 5 bases and J by 4 bases, 4 bases remained unmatched. This CDR3 spans 13 amino acids. In germline, CDR1 is MNHEY, CDR2 SVGEGT. CDR3 amino acids: CASSHTGATEAFF. CDR3 DNA sequence: TGTGCCAGCAGTCATACAGGGGCCACTGAAGCTTTCTTT.

The V call is TRBV4-1, the J call TRBJ2-1, with 16 bases matching TRBD2. Germline V gene data show CDR1 as MGHRA and CDR2 as YSYEKL. The CDR3 extends over 21 amino acids. V lost 4 bases to trimming and J lost 1 base; unmatched junction nucleotides: 13. CDR3 nucleotide sequence: TGCGCCAGCAGCCCACCGAGGGGGAGGGGACTAGCGGGAGGGTCCTACAATGAGCAGTTCTTC. This codes for CASSPPRGRGLAGGSYNEQFF.

This sequence joins TRBV12-3 or TRBV12-4 and TRBJ2-7; unclear D gene. This CDR3 region has 13 residues. V lost 4 bases and J 2 bases, leaving 9 bases between the germline ends. CDR3 bases: TGTGCCAGCAGTTCCCCCGGTACCTACGAGCAGTACTTC. Its translation is CASSSPGTYEQYF.

This rearrangement joins TRBV12-3 or TRBV12-4 to TRBJ2-3, with D possibly matching TRBD1 (5 bases). Trimming left V 7 bases short and J 2 bases short, with 10 bases between. The CDR3 totals 13 residues. The CDR3 region is CASTTENTDTQYF. The CDR3 DNA is TGTGCCAGCACGACAGAAAACACAGATACGCAGTATTTT.

The chain links TRBV14 to TRBJ1-1; D unclear. Germline V gene lookup returns CDR1 SGHDN and CDR2 FVKESK. Trimming took 4 bases from V and 0 from J, leaving 12 bases between them. The CDR3 extends over 15 amino acids. This CDR3 is CASSPLSGLNTEAFF. CDR3 sequence (DNA): TGTGCCAGCAGCCCCCTATCCGGGTTGAACACTGAAGCTTTCTTT.

V usage is TRBV9 and J usage is TRBJ2-2; D is perhaps TRBD2 (6 bases). Germline values: CDR1 SGDLS, CDR2 YYNGEE. V lost 4 bases and J 6 bases, leaving 22 bases between the germline ends. The length of the CDR3 is 17 residues. Written as DNA, the CDR3 is TGTGCCAGCAGCCCTCTTATAGTAGATGGAGGGGCCGGGGAGCTGTTTTTT. This gives the protein CASSPLIVDGGAGELFF.